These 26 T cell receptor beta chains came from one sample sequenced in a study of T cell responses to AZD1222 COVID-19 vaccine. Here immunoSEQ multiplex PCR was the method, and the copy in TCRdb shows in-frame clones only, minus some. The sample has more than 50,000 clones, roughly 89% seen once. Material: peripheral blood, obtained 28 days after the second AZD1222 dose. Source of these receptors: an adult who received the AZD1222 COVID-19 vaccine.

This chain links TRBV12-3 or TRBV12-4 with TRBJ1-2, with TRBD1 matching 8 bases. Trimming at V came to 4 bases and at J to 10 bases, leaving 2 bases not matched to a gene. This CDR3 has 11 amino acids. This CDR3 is CASSWTGTYTF. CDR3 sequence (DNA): TGTGCCAGCAGTTGGACAGGGACCTACACCTTC.

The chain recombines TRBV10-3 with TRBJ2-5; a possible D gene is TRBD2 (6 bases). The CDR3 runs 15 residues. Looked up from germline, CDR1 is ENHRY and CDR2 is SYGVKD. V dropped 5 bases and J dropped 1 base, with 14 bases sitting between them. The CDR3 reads CAISSPGEVQETQYF. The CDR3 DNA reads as TGTGCCATCAGTTCCCCGGGGGAGGTCCAAGAGACCCAGTACTTC.

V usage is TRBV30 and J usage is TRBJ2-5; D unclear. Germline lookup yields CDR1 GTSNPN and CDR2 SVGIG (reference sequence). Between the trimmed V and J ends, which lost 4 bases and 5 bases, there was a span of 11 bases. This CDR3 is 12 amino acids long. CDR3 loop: CAWMKGRETQYF. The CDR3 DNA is TGTGCCTGGATGAAAGGGCGGGAGACCCAGTACTTC. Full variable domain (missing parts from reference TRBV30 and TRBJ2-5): SQTIHQWPATLVQPVGSPLSLECTVEGTSNPNLYWYRQAAGRGLQLLFYSVGIGQISSEVPQNLSASRPQDRQFILSSKKLLLSDSGFYLCAWMKGRETQYFGPGTRLLVL.

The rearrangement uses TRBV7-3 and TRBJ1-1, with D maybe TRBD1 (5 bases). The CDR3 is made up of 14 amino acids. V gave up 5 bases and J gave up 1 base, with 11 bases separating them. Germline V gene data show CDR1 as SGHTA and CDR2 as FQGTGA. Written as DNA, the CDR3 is TGTGCCAGCAGCGTGCGGGACGGGAACACTGAAGCTTTCTTT. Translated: CASSVRDGNTEAFF.

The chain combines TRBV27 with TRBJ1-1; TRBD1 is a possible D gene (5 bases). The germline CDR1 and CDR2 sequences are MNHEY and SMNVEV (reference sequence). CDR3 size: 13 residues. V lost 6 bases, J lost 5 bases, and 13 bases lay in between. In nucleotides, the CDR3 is TGTGCCAGCAGAACGGGGGGAGCAACTGAAGCTTTCTTT. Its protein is CASRTGGATEAFF.

CDR3 sequence (DNA): TGCAGCGTTGAGGGGGGGACTAGCGGTTATTACAATGAGCAGTTCTTC. Protein: CSVEGGTSGYYNEQFF. The rearrangement links TRBV29-1 to TRBJ2-1; 11 bases are shared with TRBD2. The CDR3 sequence is 16 residues long. CDR1 is SQVTM, CDR2 ANQGSEA, per germline. V shed 3 bases and J 4 bases; nucleotides not matched to a gene: 8.

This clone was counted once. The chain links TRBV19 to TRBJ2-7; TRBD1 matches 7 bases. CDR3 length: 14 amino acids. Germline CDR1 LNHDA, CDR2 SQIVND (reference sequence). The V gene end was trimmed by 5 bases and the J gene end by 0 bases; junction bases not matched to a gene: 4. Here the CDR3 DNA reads TGTGCCAGTAGTTCAGGGGGTAGCTCCTACGAGCAGTACTTC. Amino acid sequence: CASSSGGSSYEQYF.

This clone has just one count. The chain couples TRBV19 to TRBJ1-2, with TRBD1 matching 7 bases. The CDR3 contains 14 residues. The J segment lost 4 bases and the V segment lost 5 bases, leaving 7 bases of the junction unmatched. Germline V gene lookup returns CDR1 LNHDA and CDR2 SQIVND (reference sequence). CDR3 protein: CASSPSGTAYGYTF. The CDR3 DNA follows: TGTGCCAGTAGTCCTTCTGGGACAGCCTATGGCTACACCTTC. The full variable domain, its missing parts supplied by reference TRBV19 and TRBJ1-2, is DGGITQSPKYLFRKEGQNVTLSCEQNLNHDAMYWYRQDPGQGLRLIYYSQIVNDFQKGDIAEGYSVSREKKESFPLTVTSAQKNPTAFYLCASSPSGTAYGYTFGSGTRLTVV.

The DNA for the CDR3 is TGTGCCAGCAGTTACGGACTAGCCCACGAGCAGTACTTC. It specifies CASSYGLAHEQYF. The chain recombines TRBV6-6 with TRBJ2-7; the match to TRBD2 covers 8 bases. The CDR3 loop spans 13 amino acids. With 2 bases clipped from V and 5 bases from J, the junction kept 2 bases outside the gene matches. Germline assignment: CDR1 MNHNY and CDR2 SVGAGI (reference sequence).

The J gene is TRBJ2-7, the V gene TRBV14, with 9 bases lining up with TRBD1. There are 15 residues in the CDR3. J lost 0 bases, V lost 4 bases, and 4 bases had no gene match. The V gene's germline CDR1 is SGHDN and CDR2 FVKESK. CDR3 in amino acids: CASSRGQGPSYEQYF. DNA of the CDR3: TGTGCCAGCAGCCGTGGACAGGGGCCCTCCTACGAGCAGTACTTC.

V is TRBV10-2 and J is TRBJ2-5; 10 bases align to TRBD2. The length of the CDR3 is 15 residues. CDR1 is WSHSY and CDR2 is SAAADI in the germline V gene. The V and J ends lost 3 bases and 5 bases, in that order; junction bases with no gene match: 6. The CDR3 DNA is TGCGCCAGCAGTGAAATAGCGGGAGGCGGGGAGACCCAGTACTTC. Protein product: CASSEIAGGGETQYF.

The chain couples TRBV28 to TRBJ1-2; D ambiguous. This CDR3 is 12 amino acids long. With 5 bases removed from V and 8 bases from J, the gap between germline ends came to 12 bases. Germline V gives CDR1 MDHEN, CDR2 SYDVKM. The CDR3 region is CASSLSGWGYTF. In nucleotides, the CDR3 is TGTGCCAGCAGTCTCTCCGGATGGGGCTACACCTTC.

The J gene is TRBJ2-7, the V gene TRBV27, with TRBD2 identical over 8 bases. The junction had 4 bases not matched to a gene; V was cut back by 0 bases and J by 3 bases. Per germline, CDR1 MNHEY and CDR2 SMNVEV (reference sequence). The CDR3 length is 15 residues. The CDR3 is CASSLSSREGYEQYF. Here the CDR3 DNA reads TGTGCCAGCAGTTTATCGTCCCGGGAGGGCTACGAGCAGTACTTC.

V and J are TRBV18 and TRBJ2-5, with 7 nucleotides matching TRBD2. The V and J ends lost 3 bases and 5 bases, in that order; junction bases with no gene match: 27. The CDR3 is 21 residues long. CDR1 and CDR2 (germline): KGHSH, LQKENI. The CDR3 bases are TGTGCCAGCTCACCGATTTCCTCCCCCTCCTTTGGACCCCCGCGGGGGGAGACCCAGTACTTC. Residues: CASSPISSPSFGPPRGETQYF.

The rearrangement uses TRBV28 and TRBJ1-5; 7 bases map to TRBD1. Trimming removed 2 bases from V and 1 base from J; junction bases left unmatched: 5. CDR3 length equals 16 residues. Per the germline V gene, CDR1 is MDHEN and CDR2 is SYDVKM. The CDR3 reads CASSLQTGSSNQPQHF. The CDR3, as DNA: TGTGCCAGCAGTTTACAGACAGGGTCGAGCAATCAGCCCCAGCATTTT.

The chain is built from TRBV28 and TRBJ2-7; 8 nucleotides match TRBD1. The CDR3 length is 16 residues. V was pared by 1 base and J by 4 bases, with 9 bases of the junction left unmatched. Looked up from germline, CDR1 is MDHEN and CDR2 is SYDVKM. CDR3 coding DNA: TGTGCCAGCAGTTTATCATCAGGGGGCTTCACTTACGAGCAGTACTTC. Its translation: CASSLSSGGFTYEQYF.

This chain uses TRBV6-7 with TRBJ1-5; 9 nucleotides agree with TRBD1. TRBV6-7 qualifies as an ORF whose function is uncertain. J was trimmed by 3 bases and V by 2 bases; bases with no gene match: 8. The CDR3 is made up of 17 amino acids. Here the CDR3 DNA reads TGTGCCAGCAGTTACGCCGACAGGGGGGGGAACAATCAGCCCCAGCATTTT. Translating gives CASSYADRGGNNQPQHF.

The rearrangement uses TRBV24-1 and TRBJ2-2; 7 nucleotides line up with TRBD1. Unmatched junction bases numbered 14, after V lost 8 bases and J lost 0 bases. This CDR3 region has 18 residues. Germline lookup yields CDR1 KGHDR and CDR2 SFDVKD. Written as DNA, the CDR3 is TGTGCCACCACCGGCAATCCCCCTGGGACAGCGAACACCGGGGAGCTGTTTTTT. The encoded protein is CATTGNPPGTANTGELFF.

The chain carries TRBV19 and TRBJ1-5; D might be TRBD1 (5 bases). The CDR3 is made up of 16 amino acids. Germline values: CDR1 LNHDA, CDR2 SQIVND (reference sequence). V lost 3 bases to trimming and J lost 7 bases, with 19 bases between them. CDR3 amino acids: CASSISGGAILQPQHF. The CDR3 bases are TGTGCCAGTAGTATCTCGGGAGGGGCGATTTTACAGCCCCAGCATTTT. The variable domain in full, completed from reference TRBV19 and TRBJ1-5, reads DGGITQSPKYLFRKEGQNVTLSCEQNLNHDAMYWYRQDPGQGLRLIYYSQIVNDFQKGDIAEGYSVSREKKESFPLTVTSAQKNPTAFYLCASSISGGAILQPQHFGDGTRLSIL.

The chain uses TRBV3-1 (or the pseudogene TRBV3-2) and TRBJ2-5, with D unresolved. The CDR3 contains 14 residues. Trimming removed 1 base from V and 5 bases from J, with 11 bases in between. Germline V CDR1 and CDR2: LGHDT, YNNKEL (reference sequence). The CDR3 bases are TGTGCCAGCAGCCAAGTACTGCGGCGGGAGACCCAGTACTTC. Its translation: CASSQVLRRETQYF.

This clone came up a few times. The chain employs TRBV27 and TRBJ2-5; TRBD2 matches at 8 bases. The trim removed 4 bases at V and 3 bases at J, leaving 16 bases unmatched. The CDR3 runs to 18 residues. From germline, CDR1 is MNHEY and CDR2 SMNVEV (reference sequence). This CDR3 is CASSSDVRTSPFKETQYF. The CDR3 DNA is TGTGCCAGCAGTTCCGATGTCCGGACTAGCCCTTTTAAAGAGACCCAGTACTTC.

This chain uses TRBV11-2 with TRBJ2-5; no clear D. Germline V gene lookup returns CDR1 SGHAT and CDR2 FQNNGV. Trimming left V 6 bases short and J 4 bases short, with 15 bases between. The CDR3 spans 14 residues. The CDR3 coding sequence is TGTGCCAGCAGTCCGCCCCAAGGGCGAGAGACCCAGTACTTC. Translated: CASSPPQGRETQYF.

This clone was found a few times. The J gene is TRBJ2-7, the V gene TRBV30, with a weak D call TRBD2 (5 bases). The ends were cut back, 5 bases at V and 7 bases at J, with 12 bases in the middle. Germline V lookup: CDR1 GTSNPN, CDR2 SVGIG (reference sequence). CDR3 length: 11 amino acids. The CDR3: CAWDRSGEQYF. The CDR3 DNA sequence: TGTGCCTGGGACCGGTCGGGGGAGCAGTACTTC.

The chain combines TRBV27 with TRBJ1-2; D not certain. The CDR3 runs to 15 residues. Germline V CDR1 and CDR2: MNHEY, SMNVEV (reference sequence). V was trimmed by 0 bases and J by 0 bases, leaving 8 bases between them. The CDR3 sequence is CASSLSVGTNYGYTF. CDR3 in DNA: TGTGCCAGCAGTTTATCGGTGGGGACTAACTATGGCTACACCTTC.

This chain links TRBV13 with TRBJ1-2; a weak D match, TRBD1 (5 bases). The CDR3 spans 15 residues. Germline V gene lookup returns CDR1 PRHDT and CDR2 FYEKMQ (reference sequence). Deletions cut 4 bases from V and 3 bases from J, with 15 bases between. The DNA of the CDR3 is TGTGCCAGCAGCTGGGGTGTGGGGACGGACTATGGCTACACCTTC. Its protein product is CASSWGVGTDYGYTF.

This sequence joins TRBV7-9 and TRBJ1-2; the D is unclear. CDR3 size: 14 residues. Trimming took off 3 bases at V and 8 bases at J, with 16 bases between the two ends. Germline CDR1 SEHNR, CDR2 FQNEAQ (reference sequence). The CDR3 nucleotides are TGTGCCAGCAGCTTCTCCACCCTATTCGACGGCTACACCTTC. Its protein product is CASSFSTLFDGYTF.